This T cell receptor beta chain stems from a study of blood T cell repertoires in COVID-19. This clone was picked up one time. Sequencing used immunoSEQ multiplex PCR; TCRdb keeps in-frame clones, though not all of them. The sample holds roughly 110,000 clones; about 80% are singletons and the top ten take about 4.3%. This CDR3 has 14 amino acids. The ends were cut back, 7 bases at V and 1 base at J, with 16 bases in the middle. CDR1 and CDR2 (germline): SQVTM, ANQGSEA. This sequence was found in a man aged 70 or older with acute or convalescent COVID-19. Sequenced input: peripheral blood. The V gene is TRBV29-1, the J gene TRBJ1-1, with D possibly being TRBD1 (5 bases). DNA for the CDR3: TGCAGCGCCCCCCATCTGGGGGGGAACACTGAAGCTTTCTTT. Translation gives CSAPHLGGNTEAFF.